This is a list of T cell receptor beta chains from one sample in a study of cytomegalovirus exposure and HLA in healthy donors. Assay: immunoSEQ multiplex PCR; the TCRdb copy retains only in-frame clones and omits some. The data contain 80,000 to 100,000 clones, 77% of them singletons. The specimen sequenced was PBMCs. All receptors come from a man aged 45-60 years in good health and CMV-seropositive. The CDR3 runs from the conserved cysteine through the conserved F or W. D genes are given only for firm matches. Not all rows give a size; the values are once, few, many and, for expanded clones, a class.

size	D	J	V	CDR3	DNA
-	-	TRBJ2-5	TRBV5-1	CASSQVQQGSGQTQYF	TGCGCCAGCAGTCAAGTACAACAGGGTTCGGGGCAGACCCAGTACTTC
-	TRBD2	TRBJ2-7	TRBV11-3	CASSISGGGTYEQYF	TGTGCCAGCAGCATCAGCGGGGGAGGGACCTACGAGCAGTACTTC
-	-	TRBJ2-1	TRBV7-6	CASSTSRGAPSYNEQFF	TGTGCCAGCAGCACTAGTCGGGGGGCTCCCTCCTACAATGAGCAGTTCTTC
-	-	TRBJ1-1	TRBV10-3	CAISGRGGYTEAFF	TGTGCCATCAGTGGTCGGGGGGGGTACACTGAAGCTTTCTTT
once	TRBD1	TRBJ2-7	TRBV9	CASSEATGGGPYEQYF	TGTGCCAGCAGCGAAGCGACAGGGGGGGGCCCCTACGAGCAGTACTTC
-	TRBD1	TRBJ1-3	TRBV7-2	CASSSSTGRGDGNTIYF	TGTGCCAGCAGCTCCTCCACTGGCAGGGGGGATGGAAACACCATATATTTT
-	-	TRBJ2-7	TRBV20-1	CSANRGSEQYF	TGCAGTGCCAACAGAGGGTCGGAGCAGTACTTC
-	-	TRBJ1-5	TRBV9	CASSVDAGNSNQPQHF	TGTGCCAGCAGCGTAGACGCGGGGAATAGCAATCAGCCCCAGCATTTT
once	TRBD1	TRBJ2-6	TRBV11-1	CASSLAGTGLMDGANVLTF	TGTGCCAGCAGCTTAGCCGGGACAGGGCTGATGGATGGGGCCAACGTCCTGACTTTC
-	TRBD1	TRBJ2-1	TRBV9	CASSDGQVKDRVSNEQFF	TGTGCCAGCAGCGACGGCCAGGTTAAGGACAGGGTCTCCAATGAGCAGTTCTTC
-	-	TRBJ2-7	TRBV7-9	CSSSDRGTQLYEQYF	TGTTCCAGCAGTGACCGGGGGACCCAACTTTACGAGCAGTACTTC
-	-	TRBJ1-4	TRBV19	CASSILAGRDEKLFF	TGTGCCAGTAGTATATTGGCGGGCAGAGATGAAAAACTGTTTTTT
-	-	TRBJ1-3	TRBV27	CASSLSKRPGLSGNTIYF	TGTGCCAGCAGTTTATCGAAAAGGCCAGGCCTCTCTGGAAACACCATATATTTT
once	-	TRBJ2-1	TRBV7-6	CASSLRQIDEQFF	TGTGCCAGCAGCCTTAGACAGATAGATGAGCAGTTCTTC
-	-	TRBJ2-4	TRBV4-3	CASSQDWGRRAKNIQYF	TGCGCCAGCAGCCAAGATTGGGGGCGCAGGGCCAAAAACATTCAGTACTTC
-	-	TRBJ2-1	TRBV30	CAWSIRLLDEQFF	TGTGCCTGGAGTATCCGATTGTTAGATGAGCAGTTCTTC
-	-	TRBJ1-4	TRBV9	CASSVELAGEKLFF	TGTGCCAGCAGCGTAGAACTGGCGGGTGAAAAACTGTTTTTT
-	TRBD2	TRBJ2-2	TRBV5-4	CASSLDAGVTTGELFF	TGTGCCAGCAGCTTGGACGCGGGGGTTACCACCGGGGAGCTGTTTTTT
few	-	TRBJ1-3	TRBV6-1	CASSEAGGGGNTIYF	TGTGCCAGCAGTGAAGCAGGGGGGGGTGGAAACACCATATATTTT
-	-	TRBJ1-2	TRBV5-1	CASSPDSYGYTF	TGCGCCAGCAGCCCCGACAGTTATGGCTACACCTTC
-	-	TRBJ1-3	TRBV28	CASRLRQGGNTIYF	TGTGCCAGCAGACTTAGGCAGGGTGGAAACACCATATATTTT
-	TRBD1	TRBJ2-7	TRBV27	CASGPHSGTGAYEQYF	TGTGCCAGCGGGCCTCACTCCGGGACAGGGGCCTACGAGCAGTACTTC
-	-	TRBJ2-6	TRBV19	CASREAGANVLTF	TGTGCCAGTCGGGAAGCTGGGGCCAACGTCCTGACTTTC
-	TRBD1	TRBJ2-7	TRBV27	CASGRDRTYEQYF	TGTGCCAGCGGACGGGACAGGACCTACGAGCAGTACTTC
-	-	TRBJ2-5	TRBV4-2	CASSQVHETQYF	TGTGCCAGCAGCCAAGTACACGAGACCCAGTACTTC
once	TRBD1	TRBJ2-7	TRBV30	CAWNRGHSYEQYF	TGTGCCTGGAACAGGGGGCACTCCTACGAGCAGTACTTC
-	TRBD2	TRBJ2-1	TRBV5-1	CASSQSGLAGGQGEQFF	TGCGCCAGCAGCCAAAGCGGGCTAGCGGGGGGGCAGGGTGAGCAGTTCTTC
once	-	TRBJ2-7	TRBV19	CASSIAGGSYEQYF	TGTGCCAGTAGTATAGCAGGAGGTTCCTACGAGCAGTACTTC
few	-	TRBJ1-3	TRBV9	CASSVAVADTIYF	TGTGCCAGCAGCGTTGCGGTTGCGGACACCATATATTTT
-	-	TRBJ1-4	TRBV4-1	CASSQTGWTNEKLFF	TGCGCCAGCAGCCAAACAGGGTGGACTAATGAAAAACTGTTTTTT
few	-	TRBJ1-6	TRBV6-5	CASSYGGSDNSPLNF	TGTGCCAGCAGTTACGGAGGATCGGATAATTCACCCCTCAACTTT
-	-	TRBJ1-5	TRBV15	CATSRDPGGNQPQHF	TGTGCCACCAGCAGAGACCCCGGGGGCAATCAGCCCCAGCATTTT
few	-	TRBJ2-7	TRBV9	CASSAYGGPALYF	TGTGCCAGCAGCGCCTACGGGGGGCCAGCTCTGTACTTC
-	-	TRBJ2-7	TRBV29-1	CSVRLESSYEQYF	TGCAGCGTAAGACTAGAAAGCTCCTACGAGCAGTACTTC
-	-	TRBJ1-5	TRBV6-5	CAARGGVNQPQHF	TGTGCCGCCCGGGGCGGGGTGAACCAGCCCCAGCATTTT
once	TRBD1	TRBJ1-4	TRBV5-1	CASMTGERSEKLFF	TGCGCCAGTATGACAGGGGAAAGATCTGAAAAACTGTTTTTT
-	-	TRBJ2-1	TRBV6-5	CASSSPGDEQFF	TGTGCCAGCAGTTCCCCAGGGGATGAGCAGTTCTTC
-	TRBD1	TRBJ2-5	TRBV7-7	CASSPPTGQGDQETQYF	TGTGCTAGCAGCCCTCCGACAGGACAGGGGGACCAAGAGACCCAGTACTTC